Below are 30 T cell receptor beta chains sequenced from a single sample in a study of post-analysis software for immune sequencing data. The study, taken as a whole, reports: Five or six TRBV segments were significantly more frequent in patients than in controls. TRBV5-6, TRBV5-1 and TRBV20-1 were among these segments.

Researchers reported that TCR beta cDNA libraries carried unique molecular identifiers. One entry per CDR3 protein results from TCRdb running MiXCR on the PCR reads. The sample shows 600,000 to 750,000 distinct CDR3 sequences, roughly three fifths of them seen only once. Their target antigens are unknown. The source material was blood. These receptors were taken from a girl aged 2 to 10 with multiple sclerosis.

This clonotype has a handful of counts. The rearrangement links TRBV2 to TRBJ2-1; 9 bases fit TRBD2. The CDR3 runs to 14 residues. With 4 bases clipped from V and 9 bases from J, the junction kept 7 bases outside the gene matches. CDR1 and CDR2 (germline): SNHLY, FYNNEI. The CDR3 loop is CASSVGGGAGEQFF. CDR3 bases: TGTGCCAGCAGTGTAGGCGGGGGGGCCGGTGAGCAGTTCTTC.

This clonotype was seen many times. One junction end does not reproduce the germline sequence, and a read error may be involved. The chain recombines TRBV5-1 with TRBJ2-3, with TRBD2 matching 8 bases. Germline CDR1 is SGHRS and CDR2 is YFSETQ. This CDR3 comprises 14 residues. The CDR3 here is CASSLSGGTDTQYF. CDR3 bases: TGTGCCAGCAGCCTTAGCGGGGGCACAGATACGCAGTATTTT. Based on the CDR3 plus reference TRBV5-1 and TRBJ2-3, the full variable domain is KAGVTQTPRYLIKTRGQQVTLSCSPISGHRSVSWYQQTPGQGLQFLFEYFSETQRNKGNFPGRFSGRQFSNSRSEMNVSTLELGDSALYLCASSLSGGTDTQYFGPGTRLTVL.

The rearrangement joins TRBV12-3 or TRBV12-4 to TRBJ1-1; TRBD1 might be the D (5 bases). V gave up 3 bases and J gave up 0 bases, with 14 bases separating them. The CDR3 sequence is 16 residues long. CDR3 protein: CASSLRGKGLNTEAFF. The DNA for the CDR3 is TGTGCCAGCAGTTTGAGGGGCAAGGGGCTGAACACTGAAGCTTTCTTT.

There are a few counts of this clonotype. The rearrangement uses TRBV6-5 and TRBJ2-5; D remains unclear. The CDR3 totals 13 residues. V gave up 0 bases and J gave up 2 bases, with 4 bases separating them. Germline V gene lookup returns CDR1 MNHEY and CDR2 SVGAGI. CDR3 sequence (DNA): TGTGCCAGCAGTTACTCCAGTCAAGAGACCCAGTACTTC. Translating it yields CASSYSSQETQYF.

The V gene is TRBV20-1, the J gene TRBJ2-7; TRBD1 agrees at 7 bases. The CDR3 covers 14 residues. Germline V gene sequence: CDR1 DFQATT, CDR2 SNEGSKA (reference sequence). V lost 3 bases, J lost 6 bases, and 11 bases stayed unmatched. Here the CDR3 reads CSASKRAGGSEQYF. CDR3 nucleotide sequence: TGCAGTGCTAGTAAGAGGGCAGGGGGAAGCGAGCAGTACTTC.

This chain links TRBV30 with TRBJ2-1; tentatively, D is TRBD2 (5 bases). Per germline, CDR1 GTSNPN and CDR2 SVGIG (reference sequence). The CDR3 spans 11 residues. Written as DNA, the CDR3 is TGTGCTGTAAGCGGCTACAATGAGCAGTTCTTC. Its translation: CAVSGYNEQFF.

CDR3: CSARRPGQRTGELFF. CDR3 sequence (DNA): TGCAGTGCTAGACGTCCGGGACAACGAACCGGGGAGCTGTTTTTT. The V gene is TRBV20-1, the J gene TRBJ2-2; TRBD1 might be the D (6 bases). The germline V and J ends were trimmed by 2 bases and 5 bases, with 15 bases remaining between them. This CDR3 has 15 amino acids. Germline V CDR1 and CDR2: DFQATT, SNEGSKA (reference sequence).

The gene calls are TRBV21-1 and TRBJ2-7; TRBD1, the table's D call, lacks a check against the DNA. TRBV21-1 is listed as a pseudogene. This CDR3 is built from 15 residues. CDR3 DNA sequence: TGTGCCAGCAGCCCGCAGGGAGACAGCTTCTACGAGCAGTACTTC. Protein sequence: CASSPQGDSFYEQYF.

Only a few counts were recorded for this clonotype. The V and J genes are TRBV18 and TRBJ2-5; TRBD1 aligns across 8 bases. CDR1 KGHSH and CDR2 LQKENI come from the germline V gene. This CDR3 is built from 15 residues. V lost 1 base to trimming and J lost 2 bases; unmatched junction nucleotides: 3. The CDR3 reads CASSPLRDRQETQYF. The DNA for the CDR3 is TGTGCCAGCTCACCACTCCGGGACAGGCAAGAGACCCAGTACTTC.

Of note for this clonotype: The junction does not match germline at one end; this may be a read error. The chain has TRBV5-1 and TRBJ2-3; no clear D. CDR3 length: 13 residues. CDR1 and CDR2 from the germline V gene are SGHRS and YFSETQ. In DNA form, the CDR3 reads TGCGCCAGCAGCTTCAGGTGGGCGGATACACAGTATTTT. Its translation: CASSFRWADTQYF.

This clonotype came up a few times. The J gene is TRBJ2-5, the V gene TRBV20-1; TRBD1 might be the D (7 bases). The last part of the DNA fits TRBJ2-7 better; the J call may be wrong. Germline V gene lookup returns CDR1 DFQATT and CDR2 SNEGSKA (reference sequence). CDR3 length: 14 amino acids. CDR3 bases: TGCAGTGCTAGTACGGGCCAGGGGGGCTACGAGCAGTACTTC. It is translated as CSASTGQGGYEQYF.

In this sample, this clonotype turned up a few times. The J gene is TRBJ2-7, the V gene TRBV6-2 or TRBV6-3, with 9 positions matching TRBD1. Per germline, CDR1 MNHEY and CDR2 SVGEGT. V lost 6 bases to trimming and J lost 5 bases; unmatched junction nucleotides: 14. CDR3 length equals 16 residues. The CDR3 region is CASSQRIGTGYHEQYF. CDR3 DNA: TGTGCCAGCAGCCAAAGGATCGGGACAGGGTACCACGAGCAGTACTTC.

Points on this clonotype: A read error may produce the germline difference seen at one junction end. The gene calls are TRBV12-3 or TRBV12-4 and TRBJ2-3; a weak D match, TRBD2 (6 bases). The CDR3 totals 18 residues. For the CDR3, the DNA is TGTGCCAGCACCGGTCCGGGGGTTTCGCGAGGAGGCACAGATGCGCAGTATTTT. Its protein product is CASTGPGVSRGGTDAQYF.

The chain links TRBV21-1 to TRBJ2-5; the D call TRBD2 from the table was never checked on the DNA. TRBV21-1 is given as a pseudogene. The CDR3 is 15 residues long. CDR3 in amino acids: CASSIGSGRSETQYF. The CDR3 DNA is TGTGCCAGCAGCATTGGTAGCGGGAGGTCGGAGACCCAGTACTTC.

This clonotype appeared a single time. The chain carries TRBV24-1 and TRBJ2-5; D is possibly TRBD1 (5 bases). The V end was cut by 4 bases, the J end by 11 bases, with 16 bases between. CDR1 is KGHDR, CDR2 SFDVKD, per germline. This CDR3 spans 13 amino acids. DNA of the CDR3: TGTGCCACCAGTGACCCGGACATCAATGAGCAGTACTTC. Its translation: CATSDPDINEQYF.

The V gene is TRBV27, the J gene TRBJ2-3; D tentatively reads TRBD1 or TRBD2 (6 bases each). The CDR3 runs to 16 residues. Per germline, CDR1 MNHEY and CDR2 SMNVEV (reference sequence). The V end was cut by 5 bases, the J end by 3 bases, with 18 bases between. CDR3 coding DNA: TGTGCCAGCAGTCTAATAGGGGGGTCAGAAACAGATACGCAGTATTTT. Protein: CASSLIGGSETDTQYF.

This chain joins TRBV4-1 and TRBJ2-5, with D maybe TRBD2 (6 bases). Gene TRBJ2-7 matches the end of the DNA better, so the J call may be wrong. The CDR3 covers 16 residues. Germline V gene sequence: CDR1 MGHRA, CDR2 YSYEKL. Here the CDR3 DNA reads TGCGCCAGCAGCCAGGAAATCGGGGGAATGCAGTACGAGCAGTACTTC. Protein: CASSQEIGGMQYEQYF.

CDR3 DNA: TGCAGCGTTGGTTCGTACGAGCAGTACTTC. This gives the protein CSVGSYEQYF. The V gene is TRBV29-1, the J gene TRBJ2-7, with D hard to call. V was cut by 4 bases and J by 4 bases, with 5 bases left in between. This CDR3 region has 10 residues. The germline CDR1 and CDR2 sequences are SQVTM and ANQGSEA.

In this sample, this clonotype turned up a few times. The V and J genes are TRBV5-1 and TRBJ2-7, with 9 bases aligning to TRBD1. The CDR3 covers 15 residues. Germline lookup yields CDR1 SGHRS and CDR2 YFSETQ. Unmatched junction bases numbered 3, after V lost 2 bases and J lost 0 bases. In DNA form, the CDR3 reads TGCGCCAGCAGCTTAGGGACAGGGCACTCCTACGAGCAGTACTTC. It specifies CASSLGTGHSYEQYF.

The rearrangement joins TRBV7-9 to TRBJ2-1; the match to TRBD2 covers 7 bases. The trim removed 5 bases at V and 1 base at J, leaving 5 bases unmatched. CDR3 size: 15 residues. Germline assignment: CDR1 SEHNR and CDR2 FQNEAQ (reference sequence). The CDR3, as DNA: TGTGCCAGCAGCGGGGAACTAGCGTCCTACAATGAGCAGTTCTTC. It codes for CASSGELASYNEQFF.

The rearrangement uses TRBV5-1 and TRBJ2-1; a possible D gene is TRBD2 (6 bases). V was shortened by 4 bases and J by 8 bases, with 13 bases between the two germline ends. The germline gives CDR1 SGHRS, CDR2 YFSETQ. The CDR3 covers 13 residues. The chain's CDR3 is CASSLTSLDEQFF. The CDR3, as DNA: TGCGCCAGCAGCCTGACTAGTTTGGATGAGCAGTTCTTC.

On this clonotype: This is likely a read error, given that the CDR3 carries no conserved phenylalanine or tryptophan at its end. CDR3 protein: CASSAGTSGQETQYC. The CDR3 DNA is TGTGCCAGCAGTGCCGGGACTAGCGGGCAAGAGACCCAGTACTGC. The chain links TRBV2 to TRBJ2-5; 12 bases match TRBD2. Germline V gene sequence: CDR1 SNHLY, CDR2 FYNNEI. The V and J ends lost 4 bases and 2 bases, in that order; junction bases with no gene match: 2. The CDR3 contains 15 residues.

The chain carries TRBV6-2 or TRBV6-3 and TRBJ2-1, with D uncertain. Germline values: CDR1 MNHEY, CDR2 SVGEGT. The length of the CDR3 is 13 residues. The germline V and J ends were trimmed by 0 bases and 6 bases, with 6 bases remaining between them. DNA of the CDR3: TGTGCCAGCAGTTACTCAAGCTTCAATGAGCAGTTCTTC. Its translation: CASSYSSFNEQFF.

This clonotype showed up just a few times. The chain has TRBV5-1 and TRBJ2-1, with a possible D match to TRBD1 (5 bases). Per the germline V gene, CDR1 is SGHRS and CDR2 is YFSETQ. Trimming took 3 bases from V and 5 from J, leaving 18 bases between them. The CDR3 has 16 amino acids. The CDR3 region is CASSSPDRTSDNEQFF. In DNA, the CDR3 is TGCGCCAGCAGCTCCCCTGACAGAACCTCTGACAATGAGCAGTTCTTC. Variable domain in full (rest from reference TRBV5-1 and TRBJ2-1): KAGVTQTPRYLIKTRGQQVTLSCSPISGHRSVSWYQQTPGQGLQFLFEYFSETQRNKGNFPGRFSGRQFSNSRSEMNVSTLELGDSALYLCASSSPDRTSDNEQFFGPGTRLTVL.

The chain uses TRBV20-1 and TRBJ1-1; D gene uncertain. Germline V lookup: CDR1 DFQATT, CDR2 SNEGSKA (reference sequence). The CDR3 totals 15 residues. V lost 5 bases and J 1 base, leaving 17 bases between the germline ends. The CDR3 DNA follows: TGCAGTGCTCAGCGGGTTCCCATAGGGAACACTGAAGCTTTCTTT. It encodes CSAQRVPIGNTEAFF.

This clonotype was observed a few times. The genes are TRBV7-8 and TRBJ2-1, with 7 bases lining up with TRBD2. V gave up 4 bases and J gave up 6 bases; unmatched junction bases: 3. From germline, CDR1 is SGHVS and CDR2 FQNEAQ. CDR3 length: 13 residues. DNA for the CDR3: TGTGCCAGCAGCTCGCGGGGGTCCAATGAGCAGTTCTTC. Translating gives CASSSRGSNEQFF.

This chain links TRBV6-2 or TRBV6-3 with TRBJ2-5; no clear D. CDR3 length: 15 residues. In germline, CDR1 is MNHEY, CDR2 SVGEGT. V was shortened by 0 bases and J by 1 base, with 9 bases between the two germline ends. The CDR3 loop is CASSYSIWGQETQYF. CDR3 nucleotide sequence: TGTGCCAGCAGTTACTCGATATGGGGCCAAGAGACCCAGTACTTC.

The sample holds a few counts of this clonotype. The chain carries TRBV7-2 and TRBJ2-1; 13 bases line up with TRBD2. Germline values: CDR1 SGHTA, CDR2 FQGNSA. With V trimmed by 4 bases and J by 6 bases, 9 bases remained unmatched. The CDR3 is made up of 17 amino acids. CDR3 sequence: CASSSRLLAGGPNEQFF. The CDR3 DNA is TGTGCCAGCAGCTCCCGCTTACTAGCGGGGGGGCCCAATGAGCAGTTCTTC.

The genes are TRBV7-2 and TRBJ2-5, with D unresolved. The CDR3 runs 13 residues. Germline V gives CDR1 SGHTA, CDR2 FQGNSA. The V end lost 1 base, the J end lost 5 bases, and 8 bases lay between the germline ends. The CDR3 nucleotides read TGTGCCAGCAGCTTAGTGGGCGCCGAGACCCAGTACTTC. It translates to CASSLVGAETQYF. Complete variable domain (other parts from reference TRBV7-2 and TRBJ2-5): GAGVSQSPSNKVTEKGKDVELRCDPISGHTALYWYRQSLGQGLEFLIYFQGNSAPDKSGLPSDRFSAERTGGSVSTLTIQRTQQEDSAVYLCASSLVGAETQYFGPGTRLLVL.

This chain links TRBV4-2 with TRBJ2-1; 8 nucleotides agree with TRBD2. Germline trimming cut 0 bases from V and 4 bases from J; bases unmatched to any gene: 8. The germline gives CDR1 LGHNA, CDR2 YNFKEQ. This CDR3 is 17 amino acids long. CDR3 protein: CASSQDLGRLAYNEQFF. As DNA, the CDR3 is TGTGCCAGCAGCCAAGATCTTGGGAGACTAGCGTACAATGAGCAGTTCTTC.